This T cell receptor (beta chain) was recovered during a study of regulatory T cells in long-lasting Graves disease. Study-level results: Persistent Graves' patients showed less TCR diversity than newly diagnosed patients showed.

Time point: persistent/refractory GD, antithyroid drugs over 5 years with positive TRAb. The TCR library was prepared using RNA isolated from PBMCs. EDTA tubes held approximately 9 milliliters of peripheral blood from each patient. With V trimmed by 0 bases and J by 5 bases, 7 bases remained unmatched. Germline lookup yields CDR1 LGHNA and CDR2 YNFKEQ. The CDR3 runs to 17 residues. Notes on this clonotype: Its antigen is not identified.

Arm-PCR of CDR3 regions and iRepertoire HTBI primers were the basis on which TCR beta libraries were built. TCRdb fed the multiplex PCR reads into MiXCR, producing one record per CDR3 protein. The sample lists some 430,000 distinct CDR3 sequences, around a fifth occurring once. The sample consisted of peripheral blood mononuclear cells (PBMCs), taken when the disease was refractory, from a patient treated with antithyroid drugs. This chain links TRBV4-2 with TRBJ1-4; TRBD1 matches 9 bases. The receptor was isolated from a female donor with Graves disease. The CDR3 region is CASSQDPRDRVNEKLFF. In DNA form, the CDR3 reads TGTGCCAGCAGCCAAGACCCCAGGGACAGGGTCAATGAAAAACTGTTTTTT.